The rows below give T cell receptor beta chains drawn from one sample of a study of tumor-infiltrating lymphocytes in glioblastoma multiforme. MiXCR, run by TCRdb on the multiplex PCR reads, gives a single entry per CDR3 protein. This sample carries around 33,000 distinct CDR3 sequences, around 60% of them seen once, and the ten largest clones take around 34%. The specimen sequenced was brain tumor tissue. The receptor set was obtained from a male donor with glioblastoma. The CDR3 runs from the conserved cysteine through the conserved F or W. The order of the fields is D gene, V gene, clone size, J gene, CDR3 DNA, CDR3 protein. A D gene is named only where the DNA matches it firmly. Some rows mark clone size as missing; the rest say once, few, many or name a class of expanded clone.

-	TRBV11-2	medium-sized	TRBJ2-5	TGTGCCAGCAGCTTTCTAGGAACAGAGACCCAGTACTTC	CASSFLGTETQYF
-	TRBV11-3	-	TRBJ2-1	TGTGCCAACAGCTACGGGGCGAACAATGAACAGATCTTC	CANSYGANNEQIF
-	TRBV6-1	-	TRBJ2-7	TGTGCCAGCAGTGACGGCCCACACGAGGAGTACTTC	CASSDGPHEEYF
-	TRBV11-2	-	TRBJ2-1	TGTGCCAGCAGCCCAGGGGACGGTGAATTCTTC	CASSPGDGEFF
-	TRBV6-1	-	TRBJ1-5	TGTGCCAGCGTTCCCTGGGGGGGTAATCAGCCCCAGCATTTT	CASVPWGGNQPQHF
-	TRBV29-1	many	TRBJ1-4	TGCAGCGCCCGGGCCTGGGATGAAAAACTGTTTTTT	CSARAWDEKLFF
-	TRBV7-8	-	TRBJ1-4	TGTGCCAGCAGCTTTACTGTTGCCAGTTTAGAACTGCTTTTT	CASSFTVASLELLF
TRBD2	TRBV20-1	-	TRBJ2-1	TGCAGTACTATCCTACTAGCGGGGGGGTTGGATGAGCAGTTCTTC	CSTILLAGGLDEQFF
-	TRBV6-5	-	TRBJ1-1	TGTGCCAGCACCGCCCCAGGTCGGAACACTGAAGCTTTCTTT	CASTAPGRNTEAFF
-	TRBV20-1	-	TRBJ2-2	TGCAGTGTTAGAGTTGGGATACGCACCGGGGAGCTGTTTTTT	CSVRVGIRTGELFF
-	TRBV6-5	many	TRBJ1-1	TGTGCCAGCAGTTATTATCGAGAGTCTGGAGCTTTCTTT	CASSYYRESGAFF
-	TRBV30	-	TRBJ2-5	TGTGCCTGGAGTGTAAAACTAGTTCGGGAGACCCAGTACTTC	CAWSVKLVRETQYF
-	TRBV11-3	-	TRBJ2-1	TGTGCCAGCAGCCACAACTCCGGTTACAATGAGCAGTTCTTC	CASSHNSGYNEQFF
-	TRBV6-1	many	TRBJ2-3	TGTGCCAGCAGTGAAGCCCCGGGAGTCACAGATACGCAGTATTTT	CASSEAPGVTDTQYF
TRBD1	TRBV29-1	few	TRBJ1-1	TGCAGCGCAGACAGGGGGGGTGTCACTGAAGCTTTCTTT	CSADRGGVTEAFF
-	TRBV5-6	many	TRBJ2-1	TGTGCCAGCAGCATATATGGACCCCCGGCCCCTAATGAGCAGTTCTTC	CASSIYGPPAPNEQFF
-	TRBV20-1	-	TRBJ2-7	TGCAGTGCTGGGAAGGAGAGCGGAAACTACGAGCGGTACTTC	CSAGKESGNYERYF
-	TRBV20-1	-	TRBJ2-3	TGCAGTGCTGGTAGCGTGAGGGGTGCAGATATGCAGTATTTT	CSAGSVRGADMQYF
TRBD1	TRBV5-1	-	TRBJ2-2	TGCGCCAGCAGGGAGATGGGACAGCATTTCGGGGAGCTGTTTTTT	CASREMGQHFGELFF
-	TRBV29-1	-	TRBJ2-2	TGCAGCGCCAAAGGGGATACCGGGGAGCTGTTTTTT	CSAKGDTGELFF
-	TRBV20-1	medium-sized	TRBJ2-7	TGCAGTGCTACTCCGGGTAGTATCTCCTACGAGCAGTACTTC	CSATPGSISYEQYF
TRBD1	TRBV20-1	-	TRBJ1-6	TGCAGTGCTATTCAGGGGGCCAGGTCCTATAATTCACCCCTCCACTTC	CSAIQGARSYNSPLHF
-	TRBV6-1	-	TRBJ1-2	TGCGCCAGCAGAGATGGCAGGAAAGTCTATGGCTACACCTTC	CASRDGRKVYGYTF
-	TRBV6-1	-	TRBJ1-3	TGTGCCAGCAGTCCCCGAGGCTATGGGAACACCGTATATTTT	CASSPRGYGNTVYF
-	TRBV11-2	-	TRBJ1-1	TGTGCCAGCAGCCTGGAGGTCAAAGGGCACACTGAAGCTTTCTTT	CASSLEVKGHTEAFF
-	TRBV7-9	many	TRBJ2-1	TGTGCCAGCAGCCCAGTGAGGGTTACCTACAATGAGCAGTTCTTC	CASSPVRVTYNEQFF
-	TRBV6-2/TRBV6-3	-	TRBJ1-1	TGTGCCAGCAGCCAAAGGGGAGGCAGAGCGAACACTGAAGCTTTCTTC	CASSQRGGRANTEAFF
-	TRBV11-3	-	TRBJ2-5	TGTGCCAGCTTAGATCAAGGACAGCCCCTTTGGACCCAGTACTTC	CASLDQGQPLWTQYF
TRBD1	TRBV6-2/TRBV6-3	many	TRBJ1-5	TGTGCCAGCCGGCCTGGAGGGACAGGAGTAGGGCAGCCCCAGCATTTT	CASRPGGTGVGQPQHF
-	TRBV4-1	-	TRBJ2-1	TGCGCCAACAGCCATCCGACAGATGAGCGGTTCTTC	CANSHPTDERFF
-	TRBV20-1	few	TRBJ2-3	TGCAGTGCTAGGGTTAGCGCGAGTACAGACACGCAGTATTTT	CSARVSASTDTQYF
-	TRBV6-5	-	TRBJ1-1	TGTGCCAGCAGTGCTGCCGTGAACACCGAAGCTTTCTTT	CASSAAVNTEAFF
TRBD2	TRBV5-1	many	TRBJ2-2	TGCGCCAGCAGCGAGGGACTAGCGGGAGTAGACGGGGAGCTGTTTTTT	CASSEGLAGVDGELFF
-	TRBV6-2/TRBV6-3	-	TRBJ2-6	TGTGCCAGCAGTTTGACAGCCTCTGGGGCCAACGTCCCGACTTTC	CASSLTASGANVPTF
-	TRBV5-1	-	TRBJ2-1	TGCGCCAGCAGCGATGCAGGGGTTTCCTACAATGAGCAGTTCTTC	CASSDAGVSYNEQFF
-	TRBV11-2	-	TRBJ2-5	TGTGCCAGCAGCTTAGCCCTGGGTTTACGGGGGAGCCTAGAGACCCAGTACTTC	CASSLALGLRGSLETQYF
-	TRBV20-1	medium-sized	TRBJ2-7	TGCAGTGCTAGGCGGGACTTCCTCGCCTACGAGCAGTACTTC	CSARRDFLAYEQYF
-	TRBV10-3	once	TRBJ2-2	TGTGCCACCGGACAGAACACCGGGGAGCTGCTTTTT	CATGQNTGELLF
-	TRBV28	-	TRBJ1-3	TGTGCCAGCAGTTCGGGACATATGGCGGACACCATATATTTT	CASSSGHMADTIYF
-	TRBV6-5	medium-sized	TRBJ1-1	TGTGCCAGCAGTTTACCCGAGGGGGGAGGTGCTTTCTTT	CASSLPEGGGAFF
TRBD1	TRBV7-2	-	TRBJ2-5	TGTGCCAGCAGCTCTTATGGGACAGTGACAGGGGAGACCCAGTACTTC	CASSSYGTVTGETQYF
-	TRBV5-5	-	TRBJ2-7	TGTGTCAGCAGTCCCCTCCCGGGGGAATACGAGCAGTACTTC	CVSSPLPGEYEQYF
TRBD1	TRBV24-1	-	TRBJ2-5	TGTGCCACCAGTGAACGGGACAGGGGGGGAGAGGAGACCCAGTACTTC	CATSERDRGGEETQYF
-	TRBV10-3	-	TRBJ2-7	TGTACCATCAGTGTAGGCGGAAACTACGAGCAGTACTTC	CTISVGGNYEQYF
TRBD1	TRBV29-1	-	TRBJ2-2	TGCAGCGTTCCCACAGGGGCCGGAAACACAGGGGAGCTGTTTTTT	CSVPTGAGNTGELFF
TRBD1	TRBV5-1	few	TRBJ1-1	TGCGCCAGCAGCCCGTCCCCGGGACAGATGAACACTGAAGCTTTCTTT	CASSPSPGQMNTEAFF
TRBD1	TRBV5-1	-	TRBJ2-7	TGCGCCAGCAGCGGGACAGTGGGAATTTACGAGCAGTACTTC	CASSGTVGIYEQYF
-	TRBV20-1	-	TRBJ2-4	TGCAGTGCTGGGTCAGCCGGTAACATTCAGTACTTC	CSAGSAGNIQYF
-	TRBV20-1	-	TRBJ2-7	TGCAGTGCCTCGTCAGAGCGGTACGAGCAGTACTTC	CSASSERYEQYF
TRBD2	TRBV20-1	-	TRBJ2-1	TGCAGCGATTACGGATCTAGCGGGAGTTACAATGAGCAGTTCTTC	CSDYGSSGSYNEQFF
TRBD2	TRBV20-1	-	TRBJ2-2	TGCAGTGCCACTAGCGTTAGCACCCGGGAGCTGTTTTTT	CSATSVSTRELFF
-	TRBV29-1	-	TRBJ2-7	TGCAGCGTTGTCTCCACCCTCTACAAGCAGTACTTC	CSVVSTLYKQYF
-	TRBV6-5	-	TRBJ2-6	TGTGCCAGCAGTTACTCGATTCTTTCTGGGGCCAACGTCCTGACTTTC	CASSYSILSGANVLTF
-	TRBV4-2	-	TRBJ2-5	TGTGCCAGCAGCCAGGATCCGGACATCAAAGAGACCCAGTACTTC	CASSQDPDIKETQYF